Shown below are 10 T cell receptor beta chains from a single sample sequenced in a study of T cells in localized non-small cell lung cancer. Only in-frame clones appear in the TCRdb table, and some are missing; sequencing was by immunoSEQ multiplex PCR. The sample carries over 9,000 clones, around 84% recorded once. The material was peripheral blood, obtained before any cancer treatment. Receptors originate from a male donor at least 60 years old with stage III lung adenocarcinoma.

The chain is built from TRBV4-2 and TRBJ2-1, with 14 bases identical to TRBD2. This CDR3 has 17 amino acids. CDR1 is LGHNA, CDR2 YNFKEQ, per germline. V trimming: 1 base; J trimming: 3 bases; junction bases outside the gene matches: 2. CDR3 in DNA: TGTGCCAGCAGCCAAGTTGGGACTAGCGGGAGCTACAATGAGCAGTTCTTC. Its translation: CASSQVGTSGSYNEQFF.

The chain carries TRBV19 and TRBJ2-6; 8 positions agree with TRBD1. CDR3 size: 18 residues. Germline V gives CDR1 LNHDA, CDR2 SQIVND (reference sequence). J lost 4 bases, V lost 2 bases, and 10 bases had no gene match. CDR3 coding DNA: TGTGCCAGTAGTATAAGAGGGCAGGGGGCGATAGGGGCCAACGTCCTGACTTTC. Its translation: CASSIRGQGAIGANVLTF. Drawing the rest from reference TRBV19 and TRBJ2-6, the complete variable domain is DGGITQSPKYLFRKEGQNVTLSCEQNLNHDAMYWYRQDPGQGLRLIYYSQIVNDFQKGDIAEGYSVSREKKESFPLTVTSAQKNPTAFYLCASSIRGQGAIGANVLTFGAGSRLTVL.

A single count supports this clone. V and J are TRBV5-4 and TRBJ2-3; TRBD2 matches at 9 bases. V gave up 0 bases and J gave up 5 bases; unmatched junction bases: 13. This CDR3 is built from 18 residues. Germline CDR1 is SGHNT and CDR2 is YYREEE (reference sequence). Written as DNA, the CDR3 is TGTGCCAGCAGCTTGGGGGGTAGCGGGAGCTACCGGGTAGATACGCAGTATTTT. This gives the protein CASSLGGSGSYRVDTQYF.

The chain employs TRBV18 and TRBJ2-3; TRBD1 might be the D (5 bases). Germline CDR1 is KGHSH and CDR2 is LQKENI. Trimming took 4 bases from V and 0 from J, leaving 5 bases between them. There are 13 residues in the CDR3. This CDR3 is CASSQGSTDTQYF. The CDR3 coding sequence is TGTGCCAGCTCACAGGGGAGCACAGATACGCAGTATTTT. Together with reference TRBV18 and TRBJ2-3, the CDR3 gives the full variable domain: NAGVMQNPRHLVRRRGQEARLRCSPMKGHSHVYWYRQLPEEGLKFMVYLQKENIIDESGMPKERFSAEFPKEGPSILRIQQVVRGDSAAYFCASSQGSTDTQYFGPGTRLTVL.

This clone was recorded once. V and J are TRBV9 and TRBJ1-1; 8 bases line up with TRBD1. Germline CDR1 reads SGDLS; CDR2 reads YYNGEE. V was clipped by 0 bases and J by 1 base; unmatched bases: 5. This CDR3 has 16 amino acids. As DNA, the CDR3 is TGTGCCAGCAGCGTAGGCGCACAGGGGGAGAACACTGAAGCTTTCTTT. Protein product: CASSVGAQGENTEAFF.

This clone occurred once. V is TRBV5-4 and J is TRBJ2-7; D may match TRBD1 or TRBD2 (6 bases each). Trimming removed 4 bases at V and 2 bases at J, with 13 bases between. The germline V gene has CDR1 SGHNT and CDR2 YYREEE (reference sequence). This CDR3 spans 14 amino acids. The CDR3 loop reads CASSLGGGTYEQYF. In DNA, the CDR3 is TGTGCCAGCAGCCTGGGGGGCGGGACCTACGAGCAGTACTTC.

The chain recombines TRBV6-5 with TRBJ1-3; D is ambiguous. The ends were cut back, 6 bases at V and 7 bases at J, with 19 bases in the middle. Germline values: CDR1 MNHEY, CDR2 SVGAGI. This CDR3 contains 15 residues. The CDR3 coding sequence is TGTGCCAGCAGCTCTCAAGTTCGGATTGGGAACACCATATATTTT. Its translation: CASSSQVRIGNTIYF.

V and J are TRBV11-2 and TRBJ2-3; 8 bases match TRBD1. J was trimmed by 3 bases and V by 7 bases; bases with no gene match: 9. This CDR3 is 15 amino acids long. CDR1 SGHAT and CDR2 FQNNGV come from the germline V gene. The CDR3 reads CASTKTGQETDTQYF. As DNA, the CDR3 is TGTGCCAGCACCAAGACGGGACAGGAGACAGATACGCAGTATTTT.

The V call is TRBV19, the J call TRBJ2-7; no firm D call. V was pared by 6 bases and J by 3 bases, with 12 bases between. Per the germline V gene, CDR1 is LNHDA and CDR2 is SQIVND (reference sequence). The CDR3 totals 13 residues. CDR3 bases: TGTGCCAGTAGCGTTGGTTCGGACTACGAGCAGTACTTC. This codes for CASSVGSDYEQYF.

The rearrangement joins TRBV2 to TRBJ2-1; possibly TRBD2 for D (5 bases). From germline, CDR1 is SNHLY and CDR2 FYNNEI. Trimming removed 4 bases at V and 10 bases at J, with 14 bases between. The CDR3 sequence is 13 residues long. CDR3 nucleotides: TGTGCCAGCAGTGTAACCCCGTCTAGCGAGCAGTTCTTC. Amino acid sequence: CASSVTPSSEQFF.